This TCR beta chain stems from a study of cytotoxic CD8 clonotypes in ibrutinib-treated CLL. Study information: With a range of 6 to 36, the median treatment time before response samples were taken was 12 to 13 months. The study's findings and limits: The public clonotypes identified were infrequent and showed contraction or stability on treatment.

Cryopreserved PBMCs provided roughly 2 micrograms of genomic DNA for the TCR beta libraries. TCRdb's copy holds only in-frame clones and misses some; the assay was immunoSEQ multiplex PCR. The sample consists of about 120,000 clones, under 70% of them appearing once. Germline V gene sequence: CDR1 MNHNS, CDR2 SASEGT. This CDR3 has 17 residues. The V and J ends lost 4 bases and 1 base respectively, with 17 bases between them. As regards this clone: No antigen is known for it.

The sample here was PBMCs, taken after 24 months of ibrutinib treatment. The receptor was isolated from a human donor with chronic lymphocytic leukemia. V and J are TRBV6-1 and TRBJ1-5, with D tentatively TRBD1 (5 bases). The CDR3 DNA reads as TGTGCCAGCAGTGGGGTCGCAGGGATGGGAAGCAATCAGCCCCAGCATTTT. This encodes CASSGVAGMGSNQPQHF.